This TCR beta chain emerged from a study of T-cell reconstitution after alpha-beta-depleted transplantation in children. Study-level findings and limits: Newly generated T cells supplied most T-cell counts and diversity one year post-transplant. After transplant, at about two months, alpha-beta T cells were reportedly derived from several hundred expanded graft clones.

Unique molecular identifiers were incorporated into the prepared TCRbeta library. TCRdb redid the calling of the PCR reads with MiXCR, one entry per CDR3 protein. Of around 800,000 distinct CDR3 sequences listed, 15% to 20% are singletons. A word on this clonotype: The antigen remains unidentified.

This CDR3 comprises 15 residues. Germline values: CDR1 MNHEY, CDR2 SVGEGT. V was pared by 3 bases and J by 0 bases, with 8 bases between. The origin of this receptor is a male patient between 10 and 17 years old who had a stem cell transplant for acute lymphoblastic leukemia, so the T cells may come from the graft donor. The sequencing here drew on PBMCs, mostly from graft donor cells, taken 360 days after TCRalphabeta/CD19-depleted stem cell transplant. V is TRBV6-2 or TRBV6-3 and J is TRBJ2-2; no clear D. CDR3 coding DNA: TGTGCCAGCAGTTATTTCTTTGCGAACACCGGGGAGCTGTTTTTT. Amino acids: CASSYFFANTGELFF.